The rows below give T cell receptor beta chains drawn from one sample of a study of regulatory T cells in long-lasting Graves disease. Each CDR3 protein gets one entry after TCRdb re-called the multiplex PCR reads with MiXCR. The data show about 430,000 distinct CDR3 sequences, roughly 21% seen once. The specimen comprised peripheral blood mononuclear cells (PBMCs), sampled when the disease was refractory, from a patient treated with antithyroid drugs. The origin of the receptors is a female donor with Graves disease. The CDR3 runs from the conserved cysteine through the conserved F or W. D genes are given only for firm matches. Clone size appears in some rows only: once, few, many, or a class for an expanded clone.

>TRBJ1-4|TRBV5-1|few|TRBD1
TGCGCCAGCAGCGGGGGACAGGGTAGTGAAAAACTGTTTTTT
CASSGGQGSEKLFF
>TRBJ1-1|TRBV11-3|few|.
TGTGCCAGCGGCCGCCGGGAGGACACTGAAGCTTTCTTT
CASGRREDTEAFF
>TRBJ1-1|TRBV30|.|.
TGTGCCTGGAGTGTTCTTTACACTGAAGCTTCCTTT
CAWSVLYTEASF
>TRBJ2-1|TRBV29-1|few|TRBD2
TGCAGCGTTGAAGGACTAGCAGGAGACAATGAGCAGTTCTTC
CSVEGLAGDNEQFF
>TRBJ2-5|TRBV20-1|.|TRBD1
TGCAGTGCTAGAGACCCTAGGACAGGGTCAGAGACCCAGTACTTC
CSARDPRTGSETQYF
>TRBJ2-2|TRBV28|many|TRBD2
TGTGCCAGCAGCAGATGGACTAGCGCGAACACCGGGGAGCTGTTTTTT
CASSRWTSANTGELFF
>TRBJ2-5|TRBV28|many|.
TGTGCCAGCAAAACCGGGGGATCGGGCGAGACCCAGTACTTC
CASKTGGSGETQYF
>TRBJ2-7|TRBV2|many|.
TGTGCCAGCAAACGACAGTCCTCCTACGAGCAGTACTTC
CASKRQSSYEQYF
>TRBJ1-4|TRBV20-1|many|TRBD1
TGCAGTGCTTCACCATGGGGACAGGGGGCTTCTAATGAAAAACTGTTTTTT
CSASPWGQGASNEKLFF
>TRBJ2-2|TRBV6-1|many|.
TGTGCCAGCAGTGGGGGCTCGGATGGCGGGGAGCTGTTTTTT
CASSGGSDGGELFF
>TRBJ2-3|TRBV7-2|few|TRBD2
TGTGCCAGCAGCTTAGTAGCGGGATTTTCAGATACGCAGTATTTT
CASSLVAGFSDTQYF
>TRBJ2-1|TRBV10-3|.|.
TGTGCCATCAGTGAGTCGACTGTTCTCCGAGACAGTTACAATGAGCAGTTCTTC
CAISESTVLRDSYNEQFF
>TRBJ2-2|TRBV3-1|.|.
TGTGCCAGCAGCCAAGATCACAGTTCCACCGGGGAGCTGTTTTTT
CASSQDHSSTGELFF
>TRBJ2-2|TRBV5-1|.|TRBD2
TGCGCCAGCGGGCGCGGGAGCGCCACCGGGGAGCTGTTTTTT
CASGRGSATGELFF